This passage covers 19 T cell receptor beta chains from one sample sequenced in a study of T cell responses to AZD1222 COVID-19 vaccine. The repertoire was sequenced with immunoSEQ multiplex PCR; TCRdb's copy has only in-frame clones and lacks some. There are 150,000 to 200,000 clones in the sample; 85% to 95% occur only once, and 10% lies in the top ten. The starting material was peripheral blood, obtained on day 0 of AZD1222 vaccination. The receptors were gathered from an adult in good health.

CDR3: CASSPNLQGTIGYTF. CDR3 in DNA: TGTGCCAGCAGTCCCAATCTACAGGGAACGATAGGCTACACCTTC. This chain uses TRBV27 with TRBJ1-2; the D gene is possibly TRBD1 (6 bases). The CDR3 has 15 residues. V was clipped by 5 bases and J by 8 bases, with 21 bases between them. CDR1 and CDR2 from the germline V gene are MNHEY and SMNVEV (reference sequence).

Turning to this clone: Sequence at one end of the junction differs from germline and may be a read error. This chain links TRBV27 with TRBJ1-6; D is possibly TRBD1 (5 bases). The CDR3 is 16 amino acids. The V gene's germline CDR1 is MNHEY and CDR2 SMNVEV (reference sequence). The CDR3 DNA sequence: TGTGCCAGCCGTTTAACAGGCCCGCTATATAATTCACCCCTCCACTTT. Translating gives CASRLTGPLYNSPLHF.

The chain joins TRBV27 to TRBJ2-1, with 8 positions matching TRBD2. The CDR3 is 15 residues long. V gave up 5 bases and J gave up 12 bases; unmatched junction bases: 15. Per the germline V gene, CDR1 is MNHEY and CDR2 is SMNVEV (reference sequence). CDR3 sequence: CASSPRLASSMRQFF. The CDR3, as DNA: TGTGCCAGCAGTCCTCGACTAGCGTCTTCAATGAGGCAGTTCTTC.

The CDR3 bases are TGTGCCAGCAGTTTACAGGGGACAGGGTATGAAAAACTGTTTTTT. As protein: CASSLQGTGYEKLFF. The rearrangement uses TRBV27 and TRBJ1-4; 9 bases are shared with TRBD1. This CDR3 is built from 15 residues. Per the germline V gene, CDR1 is MNHEY and CDR2 is SMNVEV (reference sequence). The ends lost 2 bases at V and 6 bases at J; junction bases unmatched: 4.

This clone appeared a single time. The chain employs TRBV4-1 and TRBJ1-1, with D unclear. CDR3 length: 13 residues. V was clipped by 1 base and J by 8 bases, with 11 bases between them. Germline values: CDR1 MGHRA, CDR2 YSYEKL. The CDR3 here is CASSQGVLGEAFF. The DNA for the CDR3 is TGCGCCAGCAGCCAAGGGGTCCTCGGGGAAGCTTTCTTT.

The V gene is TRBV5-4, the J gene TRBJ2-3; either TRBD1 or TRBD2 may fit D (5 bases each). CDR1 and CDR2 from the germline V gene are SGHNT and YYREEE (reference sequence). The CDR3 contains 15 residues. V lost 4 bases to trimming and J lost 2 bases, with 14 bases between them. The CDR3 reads CASSTAGAYTDTQYF. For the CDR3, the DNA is TGTGCCAGCAGCACAGCCGGGGCTTACACAGATACGCAGTATTTT.

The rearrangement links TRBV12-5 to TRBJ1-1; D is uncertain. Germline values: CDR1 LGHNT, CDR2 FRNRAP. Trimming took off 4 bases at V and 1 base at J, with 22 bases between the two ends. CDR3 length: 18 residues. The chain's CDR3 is CASGSTQLLSGRNTEAFF. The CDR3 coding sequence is TGTGCTAGTGGTTCCACACAACTCCTAAGCGGCAGGAACACTGAAGCTTTCTTT.

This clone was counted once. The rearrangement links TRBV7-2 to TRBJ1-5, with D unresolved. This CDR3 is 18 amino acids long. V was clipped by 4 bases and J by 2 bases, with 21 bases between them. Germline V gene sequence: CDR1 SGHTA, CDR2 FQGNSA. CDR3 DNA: TGTGCCAGCAGCTATGGGGTCTACCCCATCGGGGGCAATCAGCCCCAGCATTTT. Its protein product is CASSYGVYPIGGNQPQHF.

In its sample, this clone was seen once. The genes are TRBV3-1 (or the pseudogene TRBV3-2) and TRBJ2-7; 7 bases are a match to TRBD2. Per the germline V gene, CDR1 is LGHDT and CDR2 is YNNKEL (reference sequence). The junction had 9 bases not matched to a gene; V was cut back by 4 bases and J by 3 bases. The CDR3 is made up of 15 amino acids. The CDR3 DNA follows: TGTGCCAGCAGCCCCCTAGCGGAAAAACTCTACGAGCAGTACTTC. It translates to CASSPLAEKLYEQYF.

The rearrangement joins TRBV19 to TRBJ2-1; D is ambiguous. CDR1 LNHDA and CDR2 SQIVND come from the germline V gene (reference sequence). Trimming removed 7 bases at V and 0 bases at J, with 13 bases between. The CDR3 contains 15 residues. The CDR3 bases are TGTGCCAGTACCAGTCTGGCGGCCTCCTACAATGAGCAGTTCTTC. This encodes CASTSLAASYNEQFF.

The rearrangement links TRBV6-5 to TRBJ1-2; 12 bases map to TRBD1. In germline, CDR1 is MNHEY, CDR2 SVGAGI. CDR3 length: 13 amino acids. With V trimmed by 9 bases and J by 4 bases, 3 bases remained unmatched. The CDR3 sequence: CASGDRGPYGYTF. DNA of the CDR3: TGTGCCAGTGGGGACAGGGGGCCCTATGGCTACACCTTC.

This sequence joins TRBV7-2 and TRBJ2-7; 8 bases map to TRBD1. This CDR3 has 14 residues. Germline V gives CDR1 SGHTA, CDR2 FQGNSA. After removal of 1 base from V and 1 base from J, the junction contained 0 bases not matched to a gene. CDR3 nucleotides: TGTGCCAGCAGCTTAGACAGGGGGTCCTACGAGCAGTACTTC. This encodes CASSLDRGSYEQYF.

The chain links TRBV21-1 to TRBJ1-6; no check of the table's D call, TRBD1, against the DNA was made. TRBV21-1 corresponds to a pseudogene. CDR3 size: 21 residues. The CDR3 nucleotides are TGTGCCAGCAGCATCCTCCCCCCCGGACAGGGAACTTTGGGCCATAATTCACCCCTCCACTTT. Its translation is CASSILPPGQGTLGHNSPLHF.

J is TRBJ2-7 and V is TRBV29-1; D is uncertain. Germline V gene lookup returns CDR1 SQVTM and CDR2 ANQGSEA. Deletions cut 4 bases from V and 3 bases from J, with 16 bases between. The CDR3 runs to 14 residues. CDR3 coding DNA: TGCAGCGTTGCCTACGGAAGGGATGGCTACGAGCAGTACTTC. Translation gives CSVAYGRDGYEQYF.

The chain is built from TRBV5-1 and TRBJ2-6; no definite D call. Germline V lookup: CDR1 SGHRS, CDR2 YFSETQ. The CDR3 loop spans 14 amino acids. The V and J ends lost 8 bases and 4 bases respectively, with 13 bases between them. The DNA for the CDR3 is TGCGCCAGTACCCCTTCGCACGGGGCCAACGTCCTGACTTTC. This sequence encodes CASTPSHGANVLTF.

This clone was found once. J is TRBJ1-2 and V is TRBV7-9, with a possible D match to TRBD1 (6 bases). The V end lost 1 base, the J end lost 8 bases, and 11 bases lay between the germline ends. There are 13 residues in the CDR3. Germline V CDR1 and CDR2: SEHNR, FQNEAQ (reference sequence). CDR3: CASSLGTEGGYTF. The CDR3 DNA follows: TGTGCCAGCAGCTTAGGGACAGAGGGGGGCTACACCTTC.

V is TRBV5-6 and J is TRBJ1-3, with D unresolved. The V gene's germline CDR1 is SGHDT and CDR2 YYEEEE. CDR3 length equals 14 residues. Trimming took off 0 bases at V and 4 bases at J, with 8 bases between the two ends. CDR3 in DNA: TGTGCCAGCAGCTTGGGAAATATGGGAAACACCATATATTTT. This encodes CASSLGNMGNTIYF.

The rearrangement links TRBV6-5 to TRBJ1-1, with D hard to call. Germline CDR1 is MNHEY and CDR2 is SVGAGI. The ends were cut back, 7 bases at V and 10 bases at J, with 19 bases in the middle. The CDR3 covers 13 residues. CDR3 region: CASMIGRSGRAFF. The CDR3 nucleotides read TGTGCCAGCATGATTGGTAGGTCGGGTCGAGCTTTCTTT.

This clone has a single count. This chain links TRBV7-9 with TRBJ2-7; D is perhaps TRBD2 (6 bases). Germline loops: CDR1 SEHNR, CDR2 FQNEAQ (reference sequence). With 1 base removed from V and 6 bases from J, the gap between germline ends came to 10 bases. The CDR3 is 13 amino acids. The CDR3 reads CASSLVGEAEQYF. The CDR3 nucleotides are TGTGCCAGCAGCTTAGTTGGGGAGGCCGAGCAGTACTTC.